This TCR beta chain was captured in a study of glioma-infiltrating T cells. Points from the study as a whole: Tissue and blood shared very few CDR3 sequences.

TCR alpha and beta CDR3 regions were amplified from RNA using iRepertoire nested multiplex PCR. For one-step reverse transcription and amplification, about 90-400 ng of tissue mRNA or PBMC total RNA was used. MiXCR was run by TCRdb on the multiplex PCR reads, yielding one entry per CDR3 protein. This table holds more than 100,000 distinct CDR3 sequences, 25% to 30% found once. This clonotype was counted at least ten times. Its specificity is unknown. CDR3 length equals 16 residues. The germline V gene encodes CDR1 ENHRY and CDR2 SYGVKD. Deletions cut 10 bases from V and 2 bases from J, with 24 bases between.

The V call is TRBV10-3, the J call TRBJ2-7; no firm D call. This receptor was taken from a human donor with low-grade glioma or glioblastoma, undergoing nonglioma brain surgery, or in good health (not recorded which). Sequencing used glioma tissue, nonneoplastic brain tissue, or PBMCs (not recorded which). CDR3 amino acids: CAKNPGLDTYTYEQYF. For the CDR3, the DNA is TGTGCCAAGAACCCCGGTTTGGATACCTACACCTACGAGCAGTACTTC.